The clone carrying this T cell receptor beta chain was observed a few times. These data belong to a study of brain metastases from non-small cell lung cancer. Per the germline V gene, CDR1 is LNHDA and CDR2 is SQIVND (reference sequence). V was trimmed by 5 bases and J by 4 bases, leaving 8 bases between them. This CDR3 comprises 13 residues. Measured with immunoSEQ multiplex PCR; TCRdb has only the in-frame clones, and not every one. The sample has about 380 clones, approximately 85% seen once. The sequence derives from a donor over 35 with non-small cell lung cancer. V gene TRBV19 combines with J gene TRBJ2-2; D unclear. What was sequenced was tissue from a brain metastasis. The CDR3 reads CASSPSLTGELFF. The CDR3 nucleotides read TGTGCCAGTAGTCCCTCGCTCACCGGGGAGCTGTTTTTT.